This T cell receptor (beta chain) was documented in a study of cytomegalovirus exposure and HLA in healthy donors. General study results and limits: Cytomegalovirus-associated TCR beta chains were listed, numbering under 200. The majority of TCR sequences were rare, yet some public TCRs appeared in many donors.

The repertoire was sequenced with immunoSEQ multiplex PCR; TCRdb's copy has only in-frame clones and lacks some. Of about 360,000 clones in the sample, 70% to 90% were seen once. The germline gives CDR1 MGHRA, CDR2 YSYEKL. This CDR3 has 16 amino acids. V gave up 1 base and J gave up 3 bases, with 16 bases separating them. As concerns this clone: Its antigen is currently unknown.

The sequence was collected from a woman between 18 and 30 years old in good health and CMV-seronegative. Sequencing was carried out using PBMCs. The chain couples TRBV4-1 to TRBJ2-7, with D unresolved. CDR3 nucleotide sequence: TGCGCCAGCAGCCAAGTTTGGTCATCTTCCTACTACGAGCAGTACTTC. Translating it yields CASSQVWSSSYYEQYF.